This entry describes one TCR beta chain. Original methodology: For nucleated cells, counts were estimated from reference gene primer amplification. The data were produced by immunoSEQ multiplex PCR, yet TCRdb's version contains in-frame clones alone and is incomplete. D and trimming come from the DNA, and the V and J calls and clone size come from that table. The sample records about 190,000 clones, 65% to 80% being singletons. The germline gives CDR1 MNHEY, CDR2 SMNVEV (reference sequence). The V and J ends lost 4 bases and 9 bases, in that order; junction bases with no gene match: 8. This CDR3 has 15 amino acids. The sample comes from a study of blood T cell repertoires in COVID-19. Study overall: T cells, B-cell-depleted T cells, or PBMCs provided the cDNA or gDNA that served as material.

The chain has TRBV27 and TRBJ1-6; 8 nucleotides align to TRBD1. The TCR was taken from a woman in her forties or fifties with acute or convalescent COVID-19. Sample: peripheral blood. The CDR3 nucleotides are TGTGCCAGCAGTTCCCCCCCAGGGGGCGTTTCACCCCTCCACTTT. As protein: CASSSPPGGVSPLHF.